This paragraph reports one TCR beta chain. The antigen is not known. The same CDR3 arises from other DNA sequences in this sample as well. Cells designated naive CD8 were CD45RO-negative and were positively selected for CCR7, with terminally differentiated effector memory CD45RA+ cells excluded. The healthy adult donors were HIV-negative and reported no recent acute infections or vaccinations. Within Nashville, Tennessee resided all donors, each a Caucasian adult. The sample originates from a study of shared clonotypes between healthy human individuals. Study-level findings and limits: Richness estimates generally favored naive over memory subsets. Lower generation probabilities were found for non-shared clonotypes than for those shared by all four donors.

This CDR3 contains 13 residues. The V gene's germline CDR1 is SGHVS and CDR2 FNYEAQ. V gave up 0 bases and J gave up 2 bases, with 3 bases separating them. The table came from immunoSEQ multiplex PCR; TCRdb's copy has only in-frame clones and leaves some out. The table includes about 2.1 million clones, 93% detected once. This clonotype originated in a man aged 18 to 29 in good health. Some clones in this sample may be carry-over from other donors' samples. This chain links TRBV7-6 with TRBJ2-3; D remains ambiguous. Sequences were obtained from naive CD8+ T cells from PBMCs. As DNA, the CDR3 is TGTGCCAGCAGCTTAGCTGTCACAGATACGCAGTATTTT. It encodes CASSLAVTDTQYF.